The 5 T cell receptor beta chains in this list originate from one sample, sequenced in a study of blood T cell repertoires in COVID-19. Sequencing was performed with immunoSEQ multiplex PCR; in TCRdb, only in-frame clones are kept and a portion is missing. The data show fewer than 400,000 clones, approximately 86% seen once. Sequencing input: peripheral blood. The source is a human donor in a cohort sampled during active COVID-19.

Only a few counts were recorded for this clone. The chain recombines TRBV30 with TRBJ1-1; D uncertain. The germline CDR1 and CDR2 sequences are GTSNPN and SVGIG (reference sequence). The V and J ends lost 3 bases and 3 bases respectively, with 5 bases between them. The CDR3 covers 11 residues. CDR3 sequence reads: CAWRGDTEAFF. The CDR3 DNA follows: TGTGCCTGGAGGGGCGACACTGAAGCTTTCTTT.

The rearrangement uses TRBV6-1 and TRBJ2-1; D may be TRBD2 (6 bases). Looked up from germline, CDR1 is MNHNS and CDR2 is SASEGT. This CDR3 is built from 17 residues. Trimming shortened V by 4 bases and J by 4 bases, and 20 bases separated the two germline ends. CDR3 protein: CASSGPGGVAPYNEQFF. DNA of the CDR3: TGTGCCAGCAGTGGGCCTGGAGGGGTCGCCCCTTACAATGAGCAGTTCTTC.

The chain combines TRBV9 with TRBJ1-5; 7 bases line up with TRBD1. The CDR3 contains 14 residues. Trimming removed 3 bases from V and 4 bases from J; junction bases left unmatched: 4. The germline CDR1 and CDR2 sequences are SGDLS and YYNGEE. The CDR3 is CASSAGDSNQPQHF. In DNA, the CDR3 is TGTGCCAGCAGCGCAGGGGACAGTAATCAGCCCCAGCATTTT.

The gene calls are TRBV7-9 and TRBJ2-2; 7 bases match TRBD1. The V segment lost 4 bases and the J segment 2 bases; nucleotides outside the gene matches: 7. This CDR3 is 16 amino acids long. CDR1 is SEHNR, CDR2 FQNEAQ, per germline (reference sequence). CDR3 bases: TGTGCCAGCAGCTCGCGACAGGGAACAAACACCGGGGAGCTGTTTTTT. Amino acids: CASSSRQGTNTGELFF.

This chain links TRBV3-1 (or the pseudogene TRBV3-2) with TRBJ1-3; D remains ambiguous. The germline gives CDR1 LGHDT, CDR2 YNNKEL (reference sequence). V gave up 7 bases and J gave up 4 bases, with 17 bases separating them. The CDR3 is made up of 15 amino acids. The CDR3 region has the DNA TGTGCCAGCACCCCACGCGGGGTGGCAGGAAACACCATATATTTT. Amino acid sequence: CASTPRGVAGNTIYF.